This TCR beta chain was documented in a study of cytotoxic CD8 clonotypes in ibrutinib-treated CLL. Study as a whole: Among the patients, roughly 12 presented as relapsed/refractory and around 15 as treatment-naive; about 17 showed unmutated IGHV.

TCR beta libraries used 2 to 2.5 micrograms of genomic DNA from cryopreserved PBMCs. Depths of 1 in 200,000 to 1 in 1 million T cells were the sequencing target. Profiling relied on immunoSEQ multiplex PCR, and the TCRdb table lists in-frame clones only, not all of them. Altogether roughly 97,000 clones are present, 78% being singletons, with the ten largest covering about 29%. CDR3 length: 16 residues. With 4 bases clipped from V and 6 bases from J, the junction kept 12 bases outside the gene matches. The germline gives CDR1 SGHRS, CDR2 YFSETQ. The sequence derives from a human donor with chronic lymphocytic leukemia. The rearrangement uses TRBV5-1 and TRBJ2-1; 8 nucleotides line up with TRBD2. The sequenced sample was PBMCs, obtained after 12 months of ibrutinib treatment. In DNA form, the CDR3 reads TGCGCCAGCAGCCCGGGGGCGGGGGGCCCCGTCAATGAGCAGTTCTTC. It is translated as CASSPGAGGPVNEQFF.